These 14 T cell receptor beta chains share one sample of origin, sequenced in a study of T cell responses to AZD1222 COVID-19 vaccine. Sequencing used immunoSEQ multiplex PCR; TCRdb keeps in-frame clones, though not all of them. The table includes 150,000 to 200,000 clones, around nine tenths detected once. This specimen consisted of peripheral blood, obtained 28 days after the second AZD1222 dose. These receptors originate from an adult who received the AZD1222 COVID-19 vaccine.

The chain combines TRBV10-3 with TRBJ1-1; D gene ambiguous. Deletions cut 6 bases from V and 1 base from J, with 12 bases between. The CDR3 totals 14 residues. CDR1 is ENHRY and CDR2 is SYGVKD in the germline V gene. As DNA, the CDR3 is TGTGCCATCAGGTCGGGGAGATCGAACACTGAAGCTTTCTTT. This gives the protein CAIRSGRSNTEAFF.

As for this clone: Other DNA variants within this sample encode the same CDR3. V is TRBV18 and J is TRBJ1-5, with D hard to call. Trimming removed 2 bases at V and 5 bases at J, with 7 bases between. Germline-derived CDR1 and CDR2 are KGHSH and LQKENI. CDR3 length: 13 residues. CDR3 residues: CASSPGRDQPQHF. The CDR3 DNA sequence: TGTGCCAGCTCACCAGGAAGGGATCAGCCCCAGCATTTT. Using reference TRBV18 and TRBJ1-5 for the parts outside the CDR3, the full variable domain is NAGVMQNPRHLVRRRGQEARLRCSPMKGHSHVYWYRQLPEEGLKFMVYLQKENIIDESGMPKERFSAEFPKEGPSILRIQQVVRGDSAAYFCASSPGRDQPQHFGDGTRLSIL.

The rearrangement links TRBV21-1 to TRBJ2-1; the table's D call of TRBD2 was not tested on the DNA. TRBV21-1 constitutes a pseudogene. The CDR3 is 23 amino acids. CDR3 loop: CATWGSKAAIRLAGGLRTNEQFF. The CDR3, as DNA: TGTGCCACCTGGGGCAGCAAAGCGGCAATCAGGCTAGCGGGGGGCTTACGCACCAATGAGCAGTTCTTC.

Written as DNA, the CDR3 is TGTGCCAGTAGTGGACAGGGGAATGAAAAACTGTTTTTT. Translating gives CASSGQGNEKLFF. J is TRBJ1-4 and V is TRBV19, with TRBD1 identical over 9 bases. The germline V gene encodes CDR1 LNHDA and CDR2 SQIVND (reference sequence). V was clipped by 5 bases and J by 5 bases; unmatched bases: 0. The CDR3 covers 13 residues. The full variable domain, in which reference TRBV19 and TRBJ1-4 provide the parts outside the CDR3, is DGGITQSPKYLFRKEGQNVTLSCEQNLNHDAMYWYRQDPGQGLRLIYYSQIVNDFQKGDIAEGYSVSREKKESFPLTVTSAQKNPTAFYLCASSGQGNEKLFFGSGTQLSVL.

The rearrangement links TRBV7-2 to TRBJ1-5; 9 nucleotides line up with TRBD1. The CDR3 is 15 residues long. Germline V gene sequence: CDR1 SGHTA, CDR2 FQGNSA. The junction had 3 bases not matched to a gene; V was cut back by 0 bases and J by 6 bases. DNA for the CDR3: TGTGCCAGCAGCTTAGCACAGGGGGCCGGTCAGCCCCAGCATTTT. Amino acid sequence: CASSLAQGAGQPQHF.

V is TRBV7-2 and J is TRBJ2-4; 9 bases fit TRBD1. V shed 1 base, J shed 4 bases, and the junction held 2 bases outside the gene matches. The CDR3 has 15 residues. Per germline, CDR1 SGHTA and CDR2 FQGNSA. Here the CDR3 DNA reads TGTGCCAGCAGCTTAGTTGGGACAGGGAAAAACATTCAGTACTTC. Its protein is CASSLVGTGKNIQYF.

The rearrangement links TRBV7-2 to TRBJ1-4, with D perhaps matching TRBD1 (5 bases). CDR1 and CDR2 from the germline V gene are SGHTA and FQGNSA. The CDR3 consists of 14 residues. Trimming shortened V by 2 bases and J by 7 bases, and 11 bases separated the two germline ends. The CDR3 DNA reads TGTGCCAGCAGCTTACAGGGTGTGGGTGAAAAACTGTTTTTT. Amino acids: CASSLQGVGEKLFF.

CDR3 region: CASSPERGQGGSYEQYF. As DNA, the CDR3 is TGCGCCAGCAGCCCGGAAAGGGGACAGGGTGGCTCCTACGAGCAGTACTTC. The chain uses TRBV5-1 and TRBJ2-7, with TRBD1 identical over 9 bases. The CDR3 is made up of 17 amino acids. CDR1 is SGHRS, CDR2 YFSETQ, per germline. Trimming at V came to 4 bases and at J to 0 bases, leaving 11 bases not matched to a gene.

The gene calls are TRBV6-1 and TRBJ2-3, with TRBD2 matching 11 bases. After removal of 2 bases from V and 3 bases from J, the junction contained 4 bases not matched to a gene. This CDR3 contains 16 residues. CDR1 is MNHNS, CDR2 SASEGT, per germline. The CDR3 DNA sequence: TGTGCCAGCAGTGAACTAGCGGGAGGAAGGACAGATACGCAGTATTTT. Its translation: CASSELAGGRTDTQYF.

The V call is TRBV7-2, the J call TRBJ2-7, with 11 bases fitting TRBD2. This CDR3 is built from 14 residues. Germline V CDR1 and CDR2: SGHTA, FQGNSA. After removal of 5 bases from V and 3 bases from J, the junction contained 3 bases not matched to a gene. The CDR3 here is CASSLTSGDYEQYF. The CDR3 nucleotides are TGTGCCAGCAGCCTGACTAGCGGGGACTACGAGCAGTACTTC. The full variable domain, its missing parts supplied by reference TRBV7-2 and TRBJ2-7, is GAGVSQSPSNKVTEKGKDVELRCDPISGHTALYWYRQSLGQGLEFLIYFQGNSAPDKSGLPSDRFSAERTGGSVSTLTIQRTQQEDSAVYLCASSLTSGDYEQYFGPGTRLTVT.

CDR3 protein: CASSLEPGRYDEQYF. CDR3 nucleotides: TGTGCCAGCAGCTTAGAGCCAGGGAGGTACGACGAGCAGTACTTC. The chain is built from TRBV7-3 and TRBJ2-7; perhaps TRBD2 as D (6 bases). Germline lookup yields CDR1 SGHTA and CDR2 FQGTGA. The CDR3 runs 15 residues. Trimming removed 2 bases at V and 5 bases at J, with 16 bases between.

This chain joins TRBV6-5 and TRBJ2-2; 10 nucleotides line up with TRBD2. The germline gives CDR1 MNHEY, CDR2 SVGAGI. After removal of 7 bases from V and 8 bases from J, the junction contained 10 bases not matched to a gene. This CDR3 is built from 15 residues. The CDR3 DNA follows: TGTGCCAGCAAGGGTAGCGGGGGGACCCTAGGGGAGCTGTTTTTT. Translating gives CASKGSGGTLGELFF.

This chain links TRBV15 with TRBJ2-7, with D perhaps TRBD1 or TRBD2 (5 bases each). Germline V gene data show CDR1 as LNHNV and CDR2 as YYDKDF (reference sequence). The V end was cut by 4 bases, the J end by 1 base, with 14 bases between. The CDR3 contains 15 residues. CDR3 in amino acids: CATSISGTASYEQYF. DNA of the CDR3: TGTGCCACCAGCATCTCCGGGACGGCTTCCTACGAGCAGTACTTC.

This chain links TRBV5-1 with TRBJ2-7, with 8 bases that match TRBD1. The CDR3 is 15 amino acids. V was clipped by 0 bases and J by 1 base; unmatched bases: 3. CDR1 SGHRS and CDR2 YFSETQ come from the germline V gene. The chain's CDR3 is CASSLEGDRSYEQYF. CDR3 DNA sequence: TGCGCCAGCAGCTTGGAGGGGGACAGGTCCTACGAGCAGTACTTC.